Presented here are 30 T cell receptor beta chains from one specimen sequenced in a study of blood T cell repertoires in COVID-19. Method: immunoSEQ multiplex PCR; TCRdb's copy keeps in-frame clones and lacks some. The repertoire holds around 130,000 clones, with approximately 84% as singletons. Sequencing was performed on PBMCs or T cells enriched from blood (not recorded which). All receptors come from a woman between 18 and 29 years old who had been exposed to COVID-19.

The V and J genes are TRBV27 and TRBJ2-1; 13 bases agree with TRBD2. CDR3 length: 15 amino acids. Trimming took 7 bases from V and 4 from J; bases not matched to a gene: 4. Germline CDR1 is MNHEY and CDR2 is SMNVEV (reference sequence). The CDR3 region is CASTKLAGGYNEQFF. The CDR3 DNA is TGTGCCAGCACCAAACTAGCGGGAGGGTACAATGAGCAGTTCTTC.

For the CDR3, the DNA is TGTGCCAGCAGCACTCGAAAAGGGGCCTCTAATGAAAAACTGTTTTTT. As protein: CASSTRKGASNEKLFF. The gene calls are TRBV7-2 and TRBJ1-4; a weak D match, TRBD1 (5 bases). Germline CDR1 SGHTA, CDR2 FQGNSA. The CDR3 spans 16 residues. V was shortened by 5 bases and J by 3 bases, with 16 bases between the two germline ends.

CDR3 sequence (DNA): TGTGCCAGCAGAGACAGAAACTCCTACGAGCAGTACTTC. As protein: CASRDRNSYEQYF. V gene TRBV12-3 or TRBV12-4 combines with J gene TRBJ2-7; possible D gene TRBD1, 5 bases. V lost 6 bases and J lost 0, with 9 bases in between. The CDR3 loop spans 13 amino acids.

This chain's CDR3 is CASSQDQWEQFF. CDR3 in DNA: TGTGCCAGCAGCCAAGATCAGTGGGAGCAGTTCTTC. This chain uses TRBV3-1 (or the pseudogene TRBV3-2) with TRBJ2-1, with no clear D. V lost 0 bases to trimming and J lost 10 bases, with 7 bases between them. The germline gives CDR1 LGHDT, CDR2 YNNKEL (reference sequence). The CDR3 runs to 12 residues.

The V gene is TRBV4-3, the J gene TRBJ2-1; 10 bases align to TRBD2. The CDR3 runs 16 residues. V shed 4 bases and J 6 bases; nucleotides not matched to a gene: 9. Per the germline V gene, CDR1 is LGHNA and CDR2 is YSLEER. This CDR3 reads CASSRTLAGMGNEQFF. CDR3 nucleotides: TGCGCCAGCAGCCGAACACTAGCGGGAATGGGCAATGAGCAGTTCTTC.

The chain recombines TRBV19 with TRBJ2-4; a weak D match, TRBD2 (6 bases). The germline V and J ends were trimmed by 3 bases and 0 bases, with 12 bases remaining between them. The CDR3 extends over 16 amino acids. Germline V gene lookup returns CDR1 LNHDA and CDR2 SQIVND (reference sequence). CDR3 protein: CASSIGGVLAKNIQYF. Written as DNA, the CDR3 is TGTGCCAGTAGTATTGGAGGGGTGCTAGCCAAAAACATTCAGTACTTC.

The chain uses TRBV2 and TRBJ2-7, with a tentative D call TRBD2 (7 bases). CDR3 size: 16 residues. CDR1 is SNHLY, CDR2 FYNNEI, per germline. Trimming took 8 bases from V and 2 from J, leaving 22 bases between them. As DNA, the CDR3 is TGTGCCAGCGTCTTACGGGGGGCTGGCGGGACCTACGAGCAGTACTTC. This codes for CASVLRGAGGTYEQYF.

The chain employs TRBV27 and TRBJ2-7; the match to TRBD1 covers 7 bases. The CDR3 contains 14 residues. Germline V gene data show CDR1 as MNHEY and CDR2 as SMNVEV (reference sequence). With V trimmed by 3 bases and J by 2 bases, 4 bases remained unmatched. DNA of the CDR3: TGTGCCAGCAGTTTCGACAGGGAAACCTACGAGCAGTACTTC. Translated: CASSFDRETYEQYF.

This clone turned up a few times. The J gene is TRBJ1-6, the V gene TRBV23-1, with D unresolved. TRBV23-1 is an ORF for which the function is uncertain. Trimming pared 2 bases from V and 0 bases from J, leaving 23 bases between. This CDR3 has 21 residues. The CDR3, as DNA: TGCGCCAGCAGTCAAGATCACCCAACTTGCGCACTAAGCTCCTATAATTCACCCCTCCACTTT. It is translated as CASSQDHPTCALSSYNSPLHF.

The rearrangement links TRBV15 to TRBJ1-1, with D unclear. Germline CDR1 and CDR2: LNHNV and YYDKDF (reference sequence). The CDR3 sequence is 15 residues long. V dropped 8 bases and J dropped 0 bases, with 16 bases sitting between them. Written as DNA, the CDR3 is TGTGCCACCCTCCCGCGGGCTGGGGTGAACACTGAAGCTTTCTTT. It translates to CATLPRAGVNTEAFF.

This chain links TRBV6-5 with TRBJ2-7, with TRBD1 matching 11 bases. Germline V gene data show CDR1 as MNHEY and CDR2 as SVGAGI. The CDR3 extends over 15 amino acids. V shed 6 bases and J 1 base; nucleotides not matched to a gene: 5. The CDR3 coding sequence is TGTGCCAGCAGCGAGGGGGACAGGGGGTCCTACGAGCAGTACTTC. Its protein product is CASSEGDRGSYEQYF.

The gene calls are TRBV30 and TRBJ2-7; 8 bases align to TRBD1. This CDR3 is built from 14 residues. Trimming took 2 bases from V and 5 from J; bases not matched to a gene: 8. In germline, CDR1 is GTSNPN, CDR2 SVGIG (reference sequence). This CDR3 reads CAWSQWTGYHEQYF. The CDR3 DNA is TGTGCCTGGAGTCAGTGGACAGGGTACCACGAGCAGTACTTC.

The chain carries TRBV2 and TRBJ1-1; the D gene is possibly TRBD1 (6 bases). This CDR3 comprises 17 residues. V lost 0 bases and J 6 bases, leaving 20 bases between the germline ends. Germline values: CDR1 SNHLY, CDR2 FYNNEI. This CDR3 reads CASSEAPWTARGAEAFF. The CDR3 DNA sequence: TGTGCCAGCAGTGAAGCGCCTTGGACAGCCCGAGGGGCTGAAGCTTTCTTT.

The DNA for the CDR3 is TGCAGCGTTGAACTGGGCCAGCCAGCGAACACCGGGGAGCTGTTTTTT. This translates into CSVELGQPANTGELFF. This chain joins TRBV29-1 and TRBJ2-2; no firm D call. Trimming removed 2 bases at V and 0 bases at J, with 13 bases between. Germline-derived CDR1 and CDR2 are SQVTM and ANQGSEA. This CDR3 comprises 16 residues.

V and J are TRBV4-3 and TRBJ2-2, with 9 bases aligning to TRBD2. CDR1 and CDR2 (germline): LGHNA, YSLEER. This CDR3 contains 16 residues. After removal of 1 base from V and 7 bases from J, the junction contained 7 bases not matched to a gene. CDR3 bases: TGCGCCAGCAGCCAAGGAGCGGGAGGTCTCATCGGGGAGCTGTTTTTT. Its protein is CASSQGAGGLIGELFF.

In nucleotides, the CDR3 is TGTGCCAGCAGCTCTAGACAGGGCCCCTCCTACAATGAGCAGTTCTTC. Amino acid sequence: CASSSRQGPSYNEQFF. The chain employs TRBV11-2 and TRBJ2-1, with 7 bases that match TRBD1. The CDR3 spans 16 residues. The trim removed 4 bases at V and 0 bases at J, leaving 6 bases unmatched. CDR1 and CDR2 from the germline V gene are SGHAT and FQNNGV.

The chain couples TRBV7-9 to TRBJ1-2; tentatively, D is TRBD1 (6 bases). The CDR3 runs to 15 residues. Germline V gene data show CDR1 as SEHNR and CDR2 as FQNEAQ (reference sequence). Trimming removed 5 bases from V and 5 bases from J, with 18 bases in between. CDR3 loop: CASSHRDPRGYGYTF. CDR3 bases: TGTGCCAGCAGCCACAGGGATCCCCGTGGGTATGGCTACACCTTC.

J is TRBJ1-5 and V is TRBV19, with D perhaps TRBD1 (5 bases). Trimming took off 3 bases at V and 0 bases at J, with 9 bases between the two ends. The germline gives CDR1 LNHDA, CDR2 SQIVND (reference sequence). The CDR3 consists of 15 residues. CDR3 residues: CASSIWGDSNQPQHF. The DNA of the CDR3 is TGTGCCAGTAGTATTTGGGGGGATAGCAATCAGCCCCAGCATTTT. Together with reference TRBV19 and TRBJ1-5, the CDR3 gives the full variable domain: DGGITQSPKYLFRKEGQNVTLSCEQNLNHDAMYWYRQDPGQGLRLIYYSQIVNDFQKGDIAEGYSVSREKKESFPLTVTSAQKNPTAFYLCASSIWGDSNQPQHFGDGTRLSIL.

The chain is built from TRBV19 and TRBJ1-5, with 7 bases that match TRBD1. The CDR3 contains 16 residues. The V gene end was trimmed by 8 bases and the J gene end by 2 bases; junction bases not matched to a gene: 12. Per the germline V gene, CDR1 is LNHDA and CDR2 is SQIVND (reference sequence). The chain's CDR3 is CASAMEGALRNQPQHF. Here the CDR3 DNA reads TGTGCCAGTGCCATGGAGGGGGCCCTTCGCAATCAGCCCCAGCATTTT. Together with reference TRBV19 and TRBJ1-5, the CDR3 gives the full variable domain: DGGITQSPKYLFRKEGQNVTLSCEQNLNHDAMYWYRQDPGQGLRLIYYSQIVNDFQKGDIAEGYSVSREKKESFPLTVTSAQKNPTAFYLCASAMEGALRNQPQHFGDGTRLSIL.

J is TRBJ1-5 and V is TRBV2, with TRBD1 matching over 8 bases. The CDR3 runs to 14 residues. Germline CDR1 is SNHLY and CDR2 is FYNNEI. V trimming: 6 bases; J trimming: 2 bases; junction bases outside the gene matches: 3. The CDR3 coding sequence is TGTGCCAGCAGAGGGACAGGAGGCAATCAGCCCCAGCATTTT. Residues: CASRGTGGNQPQHF.

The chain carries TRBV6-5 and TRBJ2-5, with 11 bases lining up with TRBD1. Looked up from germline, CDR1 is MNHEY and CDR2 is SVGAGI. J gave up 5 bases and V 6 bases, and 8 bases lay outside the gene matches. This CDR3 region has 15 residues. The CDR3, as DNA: TGTGCCAGCAGGATCGGGACAGGGGGGAGGGAGACCCAGTACTTC. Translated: CASRIGTGGRETQYF.

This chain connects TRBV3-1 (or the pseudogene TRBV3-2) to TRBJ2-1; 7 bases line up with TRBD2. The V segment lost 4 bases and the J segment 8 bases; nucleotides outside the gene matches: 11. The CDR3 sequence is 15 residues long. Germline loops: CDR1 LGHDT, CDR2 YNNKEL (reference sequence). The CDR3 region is CASSPRGRGNYEQFF. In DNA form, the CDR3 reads TGTGCCAGCAGCCCTCGCGGGAGAGGAAACTATGAGCAGTTCTTC.

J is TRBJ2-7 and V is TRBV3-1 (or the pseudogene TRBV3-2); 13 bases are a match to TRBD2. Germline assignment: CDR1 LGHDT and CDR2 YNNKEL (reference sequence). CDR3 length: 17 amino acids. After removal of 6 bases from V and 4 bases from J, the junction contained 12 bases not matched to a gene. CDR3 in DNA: TGTGCCAGCAGTCCCGGGACTAGCGGGGCCGGTGGATACGAGCAGTACTTC. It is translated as CASSPGTSGAGGYEQYF.

The CDR3 is CATSDYDRPSGNTIYF. The CDR3 DNA reads TGTGCCACCAGTGATTACGACAGACCTTCTGGAAACACCATATATTTT. The gene calls are TRBV24-1 and TRBJ1-3; the D gene is possibly TRBD1 (5 bases). Deletions cut 2 bases from V and 1 base from J, with 11 bases between. The germline V gene has CDR1 KGHDR and CDR2 SFDVKD. The CDR3 covers 16 residues.

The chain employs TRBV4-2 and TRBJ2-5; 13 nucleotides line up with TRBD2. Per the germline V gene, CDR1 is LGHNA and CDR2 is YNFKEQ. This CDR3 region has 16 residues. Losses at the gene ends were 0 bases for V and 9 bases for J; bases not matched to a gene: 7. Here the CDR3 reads CASSQDGTSGIPSQYF. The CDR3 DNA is TGTGCCAGCAGCCAAGATGGGACTAGCGGGATACCCTCCCAGTACTTC.

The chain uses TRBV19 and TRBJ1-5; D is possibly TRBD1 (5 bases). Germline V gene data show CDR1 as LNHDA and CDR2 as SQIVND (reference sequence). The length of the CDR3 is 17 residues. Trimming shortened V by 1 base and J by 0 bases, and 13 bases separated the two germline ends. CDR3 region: CASSIGFYRTSNQPQHF. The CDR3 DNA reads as TGTGCCAGTAGTATAGGCTTCTACAGGACTAGCAATCAGCCCCAGCATTTT.

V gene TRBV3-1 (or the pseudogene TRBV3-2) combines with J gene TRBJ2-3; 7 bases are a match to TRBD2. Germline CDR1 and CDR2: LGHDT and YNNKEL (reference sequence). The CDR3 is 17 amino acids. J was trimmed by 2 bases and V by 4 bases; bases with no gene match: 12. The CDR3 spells CASSPKSSGSPTDTQYF. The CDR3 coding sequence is TGTGCCAGCAGCCCAAAGTCTAGCGGATCACCCACAGATACGCAGTATTTT.

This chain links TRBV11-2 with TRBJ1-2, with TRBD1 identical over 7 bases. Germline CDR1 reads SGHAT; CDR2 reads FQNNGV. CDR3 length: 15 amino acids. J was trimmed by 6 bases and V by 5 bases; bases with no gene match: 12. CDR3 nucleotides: TGTGCCAGCAGCCCCAGACAGGGAGGAATGAATGGCTACACCTTC. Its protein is CASSPRQGGMNGYTF.

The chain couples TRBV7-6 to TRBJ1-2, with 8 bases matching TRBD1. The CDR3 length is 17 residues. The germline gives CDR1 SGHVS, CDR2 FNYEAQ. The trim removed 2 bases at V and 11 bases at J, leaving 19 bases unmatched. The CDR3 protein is CASSLYWTGPRVFGYTF. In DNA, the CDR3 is TGTGCCAGCAGCTTATATTGGACAGGGCCCCGTGTTTTCGGATACACCTTC.

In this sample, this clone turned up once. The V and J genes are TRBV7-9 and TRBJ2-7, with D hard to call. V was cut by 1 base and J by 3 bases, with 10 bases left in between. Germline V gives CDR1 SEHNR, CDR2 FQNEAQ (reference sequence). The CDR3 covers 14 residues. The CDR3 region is CASSLGAHVYEQYF. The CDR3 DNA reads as TGTGCCAGCAGCTTAGGCGCCCATGTCTACGAGCAGTACTTC.